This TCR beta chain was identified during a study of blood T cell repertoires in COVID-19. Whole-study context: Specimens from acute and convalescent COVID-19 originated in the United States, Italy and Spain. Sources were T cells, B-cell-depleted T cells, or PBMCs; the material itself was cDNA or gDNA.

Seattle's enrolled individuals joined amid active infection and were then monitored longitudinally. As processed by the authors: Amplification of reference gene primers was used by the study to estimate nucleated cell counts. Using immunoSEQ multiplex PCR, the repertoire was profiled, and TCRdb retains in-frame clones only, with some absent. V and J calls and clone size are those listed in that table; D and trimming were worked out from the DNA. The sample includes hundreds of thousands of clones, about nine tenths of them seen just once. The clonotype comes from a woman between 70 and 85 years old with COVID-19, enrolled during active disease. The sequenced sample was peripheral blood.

CDR3 DNA: TGTGCCAGCAGTACCCTCTCTAGCGGTTCGCGGGATACGCAGTATTTT. This sequence encodes CASSTLSSGSRDTQYF. The V call is TRBV27, the J call TRBJ2-3, with 7 bases fitting TRBD2. V was clipped by 5 bases and J by 6 bases; unmatched bases: 14. The germline V gene has CDR1 MNHEY and CDR2 SMNVEV (reference sequence). This CDR3 comprises 16 residues.